These 16 T cell receptor beta chains were all obtained from the same sample, sequenced in a study of T cell changes during pregnancy in multiple sclerosis. Here immunoSEQ multiplex PCR was the method, and the copy in TCRdb shows in-frame clones only, minus some. The table has about 50,000 clones, about nine tenths seen once. Source: CD4+ T cells from peripheral blood mononuclear cells, taken in the second trimester of pregnancy. The receptors come from a female donor with multiple sclerosis, enrolled in a pregnancy study.

J is TRBJ1-3 and V is TRBV9, with a weak D call TRBD1 (5 bases). Between the trimmed V and J ends, which lost 4 bases and 0 bases, there was a span of 17 bases. CDR3 length: 17 amino acids. Germline CDR1 and CDR2: SGDLS and YYNGEE. The CDR3 is CASSPKYRGSSGNTIYF. Here the CDR3 DNA reads TGTGCCAGCAGCCCAAAGTATAGGGGATCCTCTGGAAACACCATATATTTT.

The chain couples TRBV7-3 to TRBJ2-2, with 8 bases lining up with TRBD1. This CDR3 is built from 17 residues. The J segment lost 5 bases and the V segment lost 5 bases, leaving 13 bases of the junction unmatched. The germline V gene encodes CDR1 SGHTA and CDR2 FQGTGA. The DNA for the CDR3 is TGTGCCAGCAGCCGAGATCCGGGACAGGCGGTGACCGGGGAGCTGTTTTTT. Its protein is CASSRDPGQAVTGELFF.

This chain connects TRBV6-5 to TRBJ1-2; D may be TRBD1 (6 bases). This CDR3 has 14 residues. Between the trimmed V and J ends, which lost 0 bases and 4 bases, there was a span of 9 bases. CDR1 and CDR2 from the germline V gene are MNHEY and SVGAGI. The CDR3 DNA is TGTGCCAGCAGTTACTCCCCAGGGGCCTATGGCTACACCTTC. It yields the protein CASSYSPGAYGYTF.

As DNA, the CDR3 is TGCGCCAGCAGCTTAGAGCCCCTCTCGGACAGGGCCTATGGCTACACCTTC. It encodes CASSLEPLSDRAYGYTF. The V gene is TRBV5-1, the J gene TRBJ1-2; 8 bases align to TRBD1. With V trimmed by 2 bases and J by 4 bases, 13 bases remained unmatched. CDR1 is SGHRS, CDR2 YFSETQ, per germline. The CDR3 is made up of 17 amino acids.

J is TRBJ2-5 and V is TRBV7-9; tentative D call: TRBD2 (6 bases). V gave up 0 bases and J gave up 2 bases, with 13 bases separating them. Germline CDR1 is SEHNR and CDR2 is FQNEAQ (reference sequence). The CDR3 covers 16 residues. CDR3 region: CASSLAEGWGQETQYF. The CDR3 DNA is TGTGCCAGCAGCTTAGCGGAGGGTTGGGGGCAAGAGACCCAGTACTTC.

The CDR3, as DNA: TGTGCCAGCAGCCACCAGGGTGTGATAGATACGCAGTATTTT. Its protein product is CASSHQGVIDTQYF. The chain recombines TRBV14 with TRBJ2-3, with a tentative D call TRBD1 (5 bases). V was shortened by 3 bases and J by 5 bases, with 12 bases between the two germline ends. Looked up from germline, CDR1 is SGHDN and CDR2 is FVKESK. CDR3 length: 14 residues.

For the CDR3, the DNA is TGTGCCAGCAGTGAAAGGACAGGGCCCAAAAACTACGAGCAGTACTTC. This gives the protein CASSERTGPKNYEQYF. This chain joins TRBV2 and TRBJ2-7; 8 bases align to TRBD1. The V segment lost 2 bases and the J segment 3 bases; nucleotides outside the gene matches: 9. The CDR3 is 16 amino acids. Germline lookup yields CDR1 SNHLY and CDR2 FYNNEI.

This rearrangement joins TRBV28 to TRBJ1-5; tentatively, D is TRBD1 (5 bases). The germline CDR1 and CDR2 sequences are MDHEN and SYDVKM. V gave up 6 bases and J gave up 5 bases, with 14 bases separating them. The CDR3 has 14 amino acids. Here the CDR3 reads CASSPRGEYQPQHF. DNA for the CDR3: TGTGCCAGCAGCCCCCGGGGGGAGTATCAGCCCCAGCATTTT.

The CDR3 spells CSADYGYTF. The CDR3, as DNA: TGCAGCGCCGACTATGGCTACACCTTC. The chain couples TRBV29-1 to TRBJ1-2; D is unclear. This CDR3 contains 9 residues. Trimming shortened V by 7 bases and J by 3 bases, and 3 bases separated the two germline ends. In germline, CDR1 is SQVTM, CDR2 ANQGSEA.

The chain recombines TRBV6-4 with TRBJ1-5; D not certain. Trimming took 6 bases from V and 2 from J, leaving 11 bases between them. The CDR3 totals 14 residues. Germline V lookup: CDR1 MRHNA, CDR2 SNTAGT. The CDR3 DNA is TGTGCCAGCAGCCCGTCTCCGGGCAATCAGCCCCAGCATTTT. Amino acids: CASSPSPGNQPQHF.

The chain is built from TRBV5-6 and TRBJ1-5, with TRBD1 as a possible D gene (6 bases). Trimming took off 0 bases at V and 6 bases at J, with 13 bases between the two ends. The CDR3 loop spans 15 amino acids. Germline CDR1 is SGHDT and CDR2 is YYEEEE. The CDR3 DNA is TGTGCCAGCAGCTTGGGCACAGAACAGGGTCAGCCCCAGCATTTT. Protein: CASSLGTEQGQPQHF.

This chain links TRBV5-1 with TRBJ2-5; TRBD2 matches 13 bases. Per the germline V gene, CDR1 is SGHRS and CDR2 is YFSETQ. V lost 0 bases to trimming and J lost 1 base; unmatched junction nucleotides: 0. CDR3 length: 16 residues. CDR3 in DNA: TGCGCCAGCAGCTTGGGACTAGCGGGGGGCCAAGAGACCCAGTACTTC. Encoded protein: CASSLGLAGGQETQYF.

The chain joins TRBV2 to TRBJ1-4; 7 bases map to TRBD1. Germline V gives CDR1 SNHLY, CDR2 FYNNEI. J was trimmed by 8 bases and V by 6 bases; bases with no gene match: 6. This CDR3 contains 13 residues. The CDR3 DNA is TGTGCCAGCAGGACAGGGTTTCGGGAAAAACTGTTTTTT. Encoded protein: CASRTGFREKLFF.

V gene TRBV18 combines with J gene TRBJ1-5; D not certain. Germline values: CDR1 KGHSH, CDR2 LQKENI. The CDR3 length is 14 residues. V lost 2 bases to trimming and J lost 4 bases, with 9 bases between them. CDR3 sequence (DNA): TGTGCCAGCTCACCAGAGCGAGGGAATCAGCCCCAGCATTTT. Encoded protein: CASSPERGNQPQHF.

This clone was observed a single time. The gene calls are TRBV27 and TRBJ2-5; 10 nucleotides match TRBD1. Germline assignment: CDR1 MNHEY and CDR2 SMNVEV (reference sequence). This CDR3 has 12 residues. V was pared by 6 bases and J by 9 bases, with 4 bases of the junction left unmatched. DNA for the CDR3: TGTGCCAGCAGGGACAGGGGGGAAGCCCAGTACTTC. Translation gives CASRDRGEAQYF.

This sequence joins TRBV5-4 and TRBJ1-1; 9 bases are a match to TRBD1. The V and J ends lost 4 bases and 4 bases, in that order; junction bases with no gene match: 8. Germline V gene sequence: CDR1 SGHNT, CDR2 YYREEE (reference sequence). The CDR3 runs to 15 residues. The CDR3 loop is CASSPGTGSGTEAFF. CDR3 coding DNA: TGTGCCAGCAGCCCCGGGACAGGGTCAGGCACTGAAGCTTTCTTT.